This T cell receptor (beta chain) was documented in a study of patients and donors after allogeneic stem cell transplantation. TCRdb re-analysed the RT-PCR reads in MiXCR, keeping a single row per CDR3 protein. The sample lists roughly 940,000 distinct CDR3 sequences, more than 15% occurring once. The source of this sequence is a human donor who was either an allogeneic HSCT recipient or a stem cell or donor lymphocyte infusion donor (not recorded which). It is not recorded whose cells these are; they may come from a transplant donor. Specimen: blood, either unsorted or a sorted T cell fraction (not recorded which).

The CDR3: CASSGAGGSMAQYF. CDR3 nucleotide sequence: TGTGCCAGCAGTGGAGCGGGGGGCTCAATGGCGCAGTATTTT. The chain combines TRBV25-1 with TRBJ2-3, with 9 nucleotides matching TRBD2. Unmatched junction bases numbered 9, after V lost 4 bases and J lost 10 bases. The CDR3 is made up of 14 amino acids. Germline CDR1 and CDR2: MGHDK and SYGVNS.